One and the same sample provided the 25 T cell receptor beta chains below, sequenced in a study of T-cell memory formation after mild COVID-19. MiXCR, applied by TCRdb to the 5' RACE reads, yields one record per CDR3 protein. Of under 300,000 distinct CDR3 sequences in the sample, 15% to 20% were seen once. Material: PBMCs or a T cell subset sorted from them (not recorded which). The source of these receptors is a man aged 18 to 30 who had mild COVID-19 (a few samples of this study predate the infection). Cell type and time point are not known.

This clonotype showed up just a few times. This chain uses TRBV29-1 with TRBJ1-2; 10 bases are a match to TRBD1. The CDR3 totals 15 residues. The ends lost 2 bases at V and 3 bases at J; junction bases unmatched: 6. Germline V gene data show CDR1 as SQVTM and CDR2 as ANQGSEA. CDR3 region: CSVERGQGDYYGYTF. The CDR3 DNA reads TGCAGCGTTGAAAGAGGACAGGGGGACTACTATGGCTACACCTTC. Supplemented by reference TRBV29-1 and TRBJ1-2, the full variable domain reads SAVISQKPSRDICQRGTSLTIQCQVDSQVTMMFWYRQQPGQSLTLIATANQGSEATYESGFVIDKFPISRPNLTFSTLTVSNMSPEDSSIYLCSVERGQGDYYGYTFGSGTRLTVV.

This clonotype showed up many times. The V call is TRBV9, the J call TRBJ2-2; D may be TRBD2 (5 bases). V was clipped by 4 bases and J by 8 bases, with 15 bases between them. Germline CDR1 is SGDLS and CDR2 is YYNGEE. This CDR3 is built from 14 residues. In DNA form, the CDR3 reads TGTGCCAGCAGCATTCGGACCGGCGGGGGGGAGCTGTTTTTT. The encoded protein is CASSIRTGGGELFF. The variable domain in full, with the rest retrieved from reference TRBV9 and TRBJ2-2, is DSGVTQTPKHLITATGQRVTLRCSPRSGDLSVYWYQQSLDQGLQFLIQYYNGEERAKGNILERFSAQQFPDLHSELNLSSLELGDSALYFCASSIRTGGGELFFGEGSRLTVL.

This CDR3 is CASSVDQGASGYTQYF. The CDR3, as DNA: TGTGCCAGCAGCGTGGATCAGGGGGCCTCTGGGTATACGCAGTATTTT. The V gene is TRBV9, the J gene TRBJ2-3, with TRBD1 identical over 8 bases. Losses at the gene ends were 2 bases for V and 7 bases for J; bases not matched to a gene: 12. Germline loops: CDR1 SGDLS, CDR2 YYNGEE. CDR3 size: 16 residues.

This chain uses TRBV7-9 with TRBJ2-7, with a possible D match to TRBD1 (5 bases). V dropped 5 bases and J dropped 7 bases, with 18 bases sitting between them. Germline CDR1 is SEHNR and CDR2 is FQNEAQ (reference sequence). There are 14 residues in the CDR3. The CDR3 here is CASSLTGPSWEQYF. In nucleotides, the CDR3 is TGTGCCAGCAGCCTAACAGGACCCTCCTGGGAGCAGTACTTC.

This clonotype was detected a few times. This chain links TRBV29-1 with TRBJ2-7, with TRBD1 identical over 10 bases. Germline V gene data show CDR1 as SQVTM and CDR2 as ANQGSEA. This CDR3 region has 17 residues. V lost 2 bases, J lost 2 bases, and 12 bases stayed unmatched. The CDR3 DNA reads TGCAGCGTTGAATATCGGGCACCGGGACAGGGGACCTACGAGCAGTACTTC. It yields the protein CSVEYRAPGQGTYEQYF.

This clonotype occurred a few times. The CDR3 bases are TGTGCCAGCTCACCGACTGATAGACTCAATCAGCCCCAGCATTTT. Amino acid sequence: CASSPTDRLNQPQHF. The J gene is TRBJ1-5, the V gene TRBV18; no clear D gene. There are 15 residues in the CDR3. CDR1 and CDR2 from the germline V gene are KGHSH and LQKENI. V shed 3 bases and J shed 3 bases, with 12 bases lying between them.

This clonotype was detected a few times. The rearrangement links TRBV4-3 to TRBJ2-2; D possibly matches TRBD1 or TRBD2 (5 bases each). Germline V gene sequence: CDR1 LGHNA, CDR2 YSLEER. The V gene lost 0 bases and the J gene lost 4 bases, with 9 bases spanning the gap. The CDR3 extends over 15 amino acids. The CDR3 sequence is CASSQDGAGTGELFF. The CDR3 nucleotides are TGCGCCAGCAGCCAAGATGGGGCGGGCACCGGGGAGCTGTTTTTT.

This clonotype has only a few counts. CDR3 in DNA: TGTGCCAGCAGCTTAACATGGTTGAACAGTCTGCAGTATTTT. Encoded protein: CASSLTWLNSLQYF. This chain connects TRBV11-2 to TRBJ2-3; no definite D call. Per the germline V gene, CDR1 is SGHAT and CDR2 is FQNNGV. The CDR3 covers 14 residues. V was cut by 2 bases and J by 11 bases, with 17 bases left in between. Full variable domain (missing parts from reference TRBV11-2 and TRBJ2-3): EAGVAQSPRYKIIEKRQSVAFWCNPISGHATLYWYQQILGQGPKLLIQFQNNGVVDDSQLPKDRFSAERLKGVDSTLKIQPAKLEDSAVYLCASSLTWLNSLQYFGPGTRLTVL.

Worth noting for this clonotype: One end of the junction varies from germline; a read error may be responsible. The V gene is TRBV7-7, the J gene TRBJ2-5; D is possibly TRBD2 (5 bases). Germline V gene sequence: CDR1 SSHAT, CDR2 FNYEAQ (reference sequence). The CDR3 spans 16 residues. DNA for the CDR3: TGTGCTAGCAGCTTATACGAGGGCTCTTGGCAAGAGACCCAGTACTTC. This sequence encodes CASSLYEGSWQETQYF.

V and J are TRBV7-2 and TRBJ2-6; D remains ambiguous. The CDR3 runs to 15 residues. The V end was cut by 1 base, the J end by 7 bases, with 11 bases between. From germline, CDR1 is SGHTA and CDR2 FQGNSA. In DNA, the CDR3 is TGTGCCAGCAGCTTAGTGGCCGGTAGTGCCAACGTCCTGACTTTC. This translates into CASSLVAGSANVLTF.

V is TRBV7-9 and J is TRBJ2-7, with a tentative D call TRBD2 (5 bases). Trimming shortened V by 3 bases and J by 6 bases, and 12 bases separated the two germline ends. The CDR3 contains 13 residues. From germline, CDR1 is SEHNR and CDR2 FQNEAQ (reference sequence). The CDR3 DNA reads TGTGCCAGCAGCTTCCTAGTTGAGGGCGAGCAGTACTTC. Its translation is CASSFLVEGEQYF.

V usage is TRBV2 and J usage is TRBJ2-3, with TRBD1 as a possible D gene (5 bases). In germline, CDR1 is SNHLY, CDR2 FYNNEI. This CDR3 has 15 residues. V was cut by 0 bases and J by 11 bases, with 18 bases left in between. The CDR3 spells CASSEAQGRFRMQYF. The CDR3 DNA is TGTGCCAGCAGTGAAGCGCAGGGTCGTTTCCGTATGCAGTATTTT. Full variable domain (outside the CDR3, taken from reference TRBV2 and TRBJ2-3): EPEVTQTPSHQVTQMGQEVILRCVPISNHLYFYWYRQILGQKVEFLVSFYNNEISEKSEIFDDQFSVERPDGSNFTLKIRSTKLEDSAMYFCASSEAQGRFRMQYFGPGTRLTVL.

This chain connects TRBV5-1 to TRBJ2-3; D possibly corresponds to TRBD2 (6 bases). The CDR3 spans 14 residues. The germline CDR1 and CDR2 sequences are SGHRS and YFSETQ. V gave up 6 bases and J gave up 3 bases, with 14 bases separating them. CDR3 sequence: CASTTEGSTDTQYF. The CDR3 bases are TGCGCCAGCACCACGGAGGGGTCTACAGATACGCAGTATTTT. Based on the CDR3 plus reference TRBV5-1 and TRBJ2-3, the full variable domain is KAGVTQTPRYLIKTRGQQVTLSCSPISGHRSVSWYQQTPGQGLQFLFEYFSETQRNKGNFPGRFSGRQFSNSRSEMNVSTLELGDSALYLCASTTEGSTDTQYFGPGTRLTVL.

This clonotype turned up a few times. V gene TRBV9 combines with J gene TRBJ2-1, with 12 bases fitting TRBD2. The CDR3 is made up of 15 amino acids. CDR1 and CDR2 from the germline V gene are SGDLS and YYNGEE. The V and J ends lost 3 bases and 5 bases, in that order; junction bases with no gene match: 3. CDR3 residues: CASSGLAGDHNEQFF. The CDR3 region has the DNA TGTGCCAGCAGCGGACTAGCGGGGGACCACAATGAGCAGTTCTTC.

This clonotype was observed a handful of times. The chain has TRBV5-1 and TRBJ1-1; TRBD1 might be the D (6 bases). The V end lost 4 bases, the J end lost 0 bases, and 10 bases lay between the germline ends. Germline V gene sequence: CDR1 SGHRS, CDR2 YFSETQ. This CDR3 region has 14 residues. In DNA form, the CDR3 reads TGCGCCAGCAGCGCGGACAGCATGAACACTGAAGCTTTCTTT. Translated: CASSADSMNTEAFF.

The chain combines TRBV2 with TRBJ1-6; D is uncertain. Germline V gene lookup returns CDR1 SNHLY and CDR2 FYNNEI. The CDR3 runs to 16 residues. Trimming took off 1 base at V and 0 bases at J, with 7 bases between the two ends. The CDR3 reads CASSEGEASYNSPLHF. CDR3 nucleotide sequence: TGTGCCAGCAGTGAAGGGGAGGCCTCCTATAATTCACCCCTCCACTTT. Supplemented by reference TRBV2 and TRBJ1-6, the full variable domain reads EPEVTQTPSHQVTQMGQEVILRCVPISNHLYFYWYRQILGQKVEFLVSFYNNEISEKSEIFDDQFSVERPDGSNFTLKIRSTKLEDSAMYFCASSEGEASYNSPLHFGNGTRLTVT.

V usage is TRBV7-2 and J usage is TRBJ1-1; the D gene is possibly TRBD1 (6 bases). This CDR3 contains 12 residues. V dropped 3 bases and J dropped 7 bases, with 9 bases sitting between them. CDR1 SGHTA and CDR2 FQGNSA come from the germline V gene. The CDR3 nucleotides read TGTGCCAGCAGCTTGATAGGGGGTGAAGCTTTCTTT. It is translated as CASSLIGGEAFF.

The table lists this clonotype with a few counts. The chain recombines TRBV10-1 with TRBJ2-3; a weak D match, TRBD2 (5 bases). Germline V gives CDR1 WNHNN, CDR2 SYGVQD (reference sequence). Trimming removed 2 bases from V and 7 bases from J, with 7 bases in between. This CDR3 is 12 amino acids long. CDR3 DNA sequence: TGCGCCAGCAGTGAGACTAGTAATACGCAGTATTTT. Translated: CASSETSNTQYF.

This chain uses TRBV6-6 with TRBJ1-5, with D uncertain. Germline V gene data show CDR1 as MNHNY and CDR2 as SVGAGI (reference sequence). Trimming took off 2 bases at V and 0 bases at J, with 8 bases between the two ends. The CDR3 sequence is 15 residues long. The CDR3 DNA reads TGTGCCAGCAGTTACGCGGAATATAGCAATCAGCCCCAGCATTTT. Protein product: CASSYAEYSNQPQHF.

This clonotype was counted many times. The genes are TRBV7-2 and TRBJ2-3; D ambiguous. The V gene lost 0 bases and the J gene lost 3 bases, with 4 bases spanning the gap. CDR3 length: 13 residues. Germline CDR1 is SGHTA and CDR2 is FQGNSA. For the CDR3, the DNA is TGTGCCAGCAGCTTAGCTCGTACAGATACGCAGTATTTT. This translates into CASSLARTDTQYF.

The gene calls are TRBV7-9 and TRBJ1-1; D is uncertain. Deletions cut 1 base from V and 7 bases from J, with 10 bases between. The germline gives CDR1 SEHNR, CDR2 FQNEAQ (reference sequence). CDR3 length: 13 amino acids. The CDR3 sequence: CASSLVGVGEAFF. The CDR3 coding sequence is TGTGCCAGCAGCTTAGTCGGGGTTGGTGAAGCTTTCTTT.

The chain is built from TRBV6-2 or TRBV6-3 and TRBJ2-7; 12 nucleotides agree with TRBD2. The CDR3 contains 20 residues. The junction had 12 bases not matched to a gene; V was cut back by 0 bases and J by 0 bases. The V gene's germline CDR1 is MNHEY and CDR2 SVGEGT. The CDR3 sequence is CASSYSTSGGITRSSYEQYV. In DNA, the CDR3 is TGTGCCAGCAGTTACTCGACTAGCGGGGGCATCACGAGGAGCTCCTACGAGCAGTACGTC.

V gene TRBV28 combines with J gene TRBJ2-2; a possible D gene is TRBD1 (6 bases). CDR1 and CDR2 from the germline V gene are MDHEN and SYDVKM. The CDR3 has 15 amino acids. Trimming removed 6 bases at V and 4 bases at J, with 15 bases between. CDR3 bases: TGTGCCAGCAGCCAAAACAGGGCCGGCACCGGGGAGCTGTTTTTT. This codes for CASSQNRAGTGELFF.

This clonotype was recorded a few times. The CDR3 DNA reads as TGTGCCAGCAGCCCAGCAGGGGGCGGCTATGGCTACACCTTC. It translates to CASSPAGGGYGYTF. The chain couples TRBV7-6 to TRBJ1-2; 8 bases agree with TRBD1. The germline V gene encodes CDR1 SGHVS and CDR2 FNYEAQ. This CDR3 has 14 residues. With V trimmed by 5 bases and J by 4 bases, 6 bases remained unmatched. Full variable domain (outside the CDR3, taken from reference TRBV7-6 and TRBJ1-2): GAGVSQSPRYKVTKRGQDVALRCDPISGHVSLYWYRQALGQGPEFLTYFNYEAQQDKSGLPNDRFSAERPEGSISTLTIQRTEQRDSAMYRCASSPAGGGYGYTFGSGTRLTVV.

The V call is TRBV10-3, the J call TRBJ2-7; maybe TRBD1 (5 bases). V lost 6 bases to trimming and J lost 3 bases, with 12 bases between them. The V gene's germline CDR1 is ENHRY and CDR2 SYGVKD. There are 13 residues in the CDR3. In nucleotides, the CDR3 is TGTGCCATCAGAATGACAGATAACTACGAGCAGTACTTC. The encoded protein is CAIRMTDNYEQYF.